This TCR beta chain was found in a study of cytomegalovirus exposure and HLA in healthy donors (dated by TCRdb to 2016 to 2017). Regarding the complete study: According to an earlier analysis of a few hundred of the donors, some 180 million T cells yielded 117 million unique TCR beta sequences and about 280 Gb of sequence data. Roughly 5 DR-DQ haplotypes were handled as single units for association and clustering, since linkage in the cohort was strong. The study aimed to test whether cataloging public T cell receptors could reveal signatures of past pathogen exposure. The study profiled the T cell repertoires of fewer than 850 subjects by immunosequencing and related them to cytomegalovirus serostatus. The study combined high-throughput TCR immunosequencing, statistical association of individual TCRs with disease status, and machine learning to predict cytomegalovirus infection status. In addition to the first cohort of approximately 670 subjects, a separate validation cohort of around 110 different subjects was used. In an earlier analysis of more than 550 of the donors, high-throughput TCR beta sequencing was used to judge whether each TCR beta V gene segment behaved as functional or pseudogenic. Every discovery cohort repertoire had been produced on one sequencing platform. Around 330 gigabases of sequencing data and approximately 92 million unique TCR sequences made up an early release that covered several hundred HLA-typed donors. The number of typed donors differed by locus: roughly 629-630 for A, B, C, DRB1 and DQB1; 522 for DQA1; some 590 for DPA1; and roughly 490 for DPB1. A later genetic analysis took genome-wide SNP genotypes for about 55% of the 666 donors and used that subset as a discovery cohort. The genetic ancestry cluster associated with self-reported Caucasian donors included 65% to 90% of the roughly 380 genotyped donors. Among around 400 genotyped donors of the cohort, an average of around 240,000 unique TCR beta nucleotide sequences were sequenced per donor, roughly 20% of them non-productive. A later analysis re-examined previously published TCR beta repertoires from hundreds of donors and added high-resolution HLA genotyping to investigate patterns of TCR occurrence. Donor age, sex, ethnicity and CMV serostatus were collected together with the repertoire data. HLA typing included class I and class II loci at four-digit resolution. Rather than using new phenotypic data, the later analysis identified candidate immune exposures from TCR beta sequences and from how often those sequences occurred across donors. The full study reports these points: A further reported finding was that TCR beta sequences accurately predicted the HLA-A and HLA-B alleles for most subjects in the first cohort. At a false discovery rate of 0.05, a later analysis linked 16,951 TCR beta sequences to specific HLA alleles. A later analysis reported that several top co-occurrence clusters appeared linked to parvovirus B19, influenza, CMV and Epstein-Barr virus. The cohort was sequenced for TCR beta chains only, and without alpha or paired-chain data the features that could be detected were limited. Correlated functional status among segregating V segments might be attributable to linkage disequilibrium, but an unknown experimental factor could not be ruled out. Because HLA typing was missing for some donors at each locus, association tests included only the typed subset. In a later analysis, most CMV-associated TCR beta chains were found to appear HLA-restricted, with HLA associations seemingly driven largely by CMV exposure. A later analysis found that HLA-associated TCR beta chains were more clonally expanded and had lower generation probabilities than equally common non-associated chains. A group of highly shared sequence variants was considered likely to be a technical artifact of the sequencing pipeline. The study gave a list of about 160 TCR beta chains associated with cytomegalovirus. The authors suggested that the approach could potentially be generalized to other disease states and immunological phenotypes. Some IMGT-functional V segments, including TRBV6-2 and TRBV6-3, could not be distinguished by the 87-base-pair reads and were therefore excluded. The earlier analysis of almost 600 of the donors excluded approximately 17 rarely observed V segments, including chromosome 9 orphons, because counts were too low. In an earlier analysis of 587 of the donors, most TCR beta V segments appeared in productive rearrangements about 87% or about 30% of the time, broadly matching IMGT annotations. Across donors, most TCR sequences were observed very rarely, whereas some public TCRs were present in many individuals. The classifier was reported to diagnose cytomegalovirus status with high specificity and sensitivity in both the original and validation cohorts. The only immune exposure information available for the cohort was CMV serostatus. Assigning TCR associations to individual alleles was difficult when HLA alleles, especially DR and DQ, strongly co-occurred. In a later genetic analysis, a missense DCLRE1C variant was associated with V-gene and J-gene trimming of TCR beta chains, and the association was replicated in an independent cohort. In vitro tests confirmed that a few of the cytomegalovirus-associated TCR beta chains recognize cytomegalovirus antigens. A later analysis found that TCR association rates varied across HLA loci, with DRB1 alleles showing the most associated TCRs and HLA-C alleles the fewest. According to a later genetic analysis, donors in an Asian-associated ancestry cluster had fewer N-insertions in productive TCRs than the roughly 670-donor mean. Sequencing depth was assumed to be roughly uniform across donors in the presence/absence analyses, though that assumption may not hold.

The cohort was made up of approximately 670 healthy bone marrow donors. At the time of sampling, all cohort members were nominally healthy, though unrecorded immune exposures were likely present. The donor was CMV seropositive and belonged to the group of 250 to 350 seropositive cohort members. A peripheral blood sample was collected from each donor, and TCR beta sequencing was performed on peripheral blood mononuclear cells. The Qiagen DNeasy Blood Extraction Kit was used to extract genomic DNA from the blood cell samples. Receptor amplification or capture employed the immunoSEQ multiplex PCR assay. A mixture of 60 forward primers for TCR Vbeta segments and 13 reverse primers for TCR Jbeta segments was used in the multiplex PCR. The CDR3 region of rearranged TCR beta genes was amplified from genomic DNA by a multiplex PCR assay. Amplified TCR beta libraries were sequenced as 87-base-pair reads on the Illumina HiSeq System. The authors' pipeline ran thus. A later analysis counted 75 million to 100 million unique TCR beta chains across the 666 repertoires, and 10 million to 12 million of these chains were shared by at least two donors. A nearest-neighbor algorithm error-corrected the raw reads and collapsed the reads into unique sequences, merging closely related sequences to remove PCR and sequencing errors. To assign V, D and J gene segments, CDR3 sequences were aligned to IMGT reference sequences. For a sequence to be retained, a match of at least six nucleotides to both a V gene segment and a J gene segment was required. Rearrangements were called productive when the CDR3 lacked stop codons and stayed in frame with V and J; all others were non-productive. Following IMGT convention, CDR3 was defined as the stretch from the second conserved V-encoded cysteine up to the conserved J-encoded phenylalanine. The earlier analysis of 587 of the donors excluded sequences that lacked an unambiguous match to a single V gene segment. In an earlier analysis of several hundred of the donors, V segments were called functional above 56.7% productive rearrangements and were called segregating when the between-donor standard deviation exceeded 5%. A statistical classification framework was developed to diagnose cytomegalovirus status using the catalog of TCR beta chain sequences. A later analysis assigned V and J genes by comparing TCR nucleotide sequences with IMGT/GENE-DB human TR gene sequences. Using the TCRdist pipeline, a later analysis assigned CDR3 sequences along with most-parsimonious VDJ recombination scenarios. In a later analysis, each TCR beta chain was defined by its CDR3 amino acid sequence together with its V-gene family, and reads lacking a unique V-gene family were excluded. A later analysis removed 600 or so highly shared, low-generation-probability nucleotide sequences to deal with suspected cross-contamination and a sequencing artifact. For each public chain, a later analysis derived a clonal expansion index from normalized ranks of inferred template counts within each repertoire. In a later analysis, generation probabilities were computed with a VDJ recombination model fitted to out-of-frame rearrangements, and the resulting probabilities were checked against IGoR. Hypergeometric tests were used in a later analysis to score TCR-TCR, TCR-HLA and TCR-CMV co-occurrence, with a repertoire-size bias correction applied to the TCR pairs. To estimate false discovery rates, a later analysis permuted the HLA or CMV assignments 20 times. In a later analysis, co-occurring TCRs were grouped using DBSCAN, and TCRdist sequence similarity was added for clustering within HLA-allele-positive subsets. Repertoires with fewer than 30,000 or more than 120,000 public chains were left out of co-occurrence clustering, as were a handful of repertoires with anomalous nucleotide sharing. Here the immuneACCESS table is served through TCRdb, limited to in-frame sequences with V and J called. Missing clones are a known gap in these copies; in checked studies unresolved V genes cover under half, and the rest lacks a known reason. V and J calls plus clone size are reproduced from that table; the DNA served to infer D and trimming. The sample includes some 70,000 clones, with under 80% observed a single time. Approximately 4.8% of the sample lies in the top ten.

Compared with germline, V lacks 0 bases and J lacks 3 bases; bases without a gene match: 13. The CDR3 contains 18 residues, cysteine and phenylalanine counted. Only CDR3 DNA is held: 54 bases, read in frame from base 1. The germline V gene gives CDR1 as SGHRS and CDR2 as YFSETQ. Concerning this clone: Its antigen is unknown. No much larger clone is present one base from it, and per-base qualities are unavailable.

Sequenced material: PBMCs. This TCR came from a male donor in good health and CMV-seropositive. The receptor chain draws on TRBV5-1 and TRBJ1-1, with 8 bases in between that match TRBD1. CDR3 region: CASSLVPPDRVSYTEAFF. The DNA is as follows: TGCGCCAGCAGCTTGGTCCCCCCGGACAGGGTGTCGTACACTGAAGCTTTCTTT. The CDR3, completed at both ends by the reference TRBV5-1 and TRBJ1-1 genes, gives the full variable domain KAGVTQTPRYLIKTRGQQVTLSCSPISGHRSVSWYQQTPGQGLQFLFEYFSETQRNKGNFPGRFSGRQFSNSRSEMNVSTLELGDSALYLCASSLVPPDRVSYTEAFFGQGTRLTVV.